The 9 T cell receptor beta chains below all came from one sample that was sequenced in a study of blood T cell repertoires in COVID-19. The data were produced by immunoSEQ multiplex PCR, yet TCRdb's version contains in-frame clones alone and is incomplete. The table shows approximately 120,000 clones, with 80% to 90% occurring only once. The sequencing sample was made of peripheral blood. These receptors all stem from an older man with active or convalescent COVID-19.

Here the CDR3 reads CASSFSRNYGYTF. The CDR3 DNA sequence: TGTGCCAGCAGCTTCTCACGGAACTATGGCTACACCTTC. The V gene is TRBV13, the J gene TRBJ1-2; D is undetermined. The germline V and J ends were trimmed by 3 bases and 2 bases, with 7 bases remaining between them. Looked up from germline, CDR1 is PRHDT and CDR2 is FYEKMQ (reference sequence). This CDR3 is 13 amino acids long.

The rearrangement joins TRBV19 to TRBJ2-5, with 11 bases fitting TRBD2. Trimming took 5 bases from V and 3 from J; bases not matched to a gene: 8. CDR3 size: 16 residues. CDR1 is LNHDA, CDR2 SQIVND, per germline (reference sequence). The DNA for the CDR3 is TGTGCCAGTAGTCCCTGGGGTAGCGGGGGGGAAGAGACCCAGTACTTC. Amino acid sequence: CASSPWGSGGEETQYF.

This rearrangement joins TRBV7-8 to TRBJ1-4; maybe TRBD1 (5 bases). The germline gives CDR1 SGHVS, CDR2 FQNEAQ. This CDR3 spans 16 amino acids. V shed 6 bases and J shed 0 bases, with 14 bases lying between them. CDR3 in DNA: TGTGCCAGCAGAAGGGATAGGGGCGCAACTAATGAAAAACTGTTTTTT. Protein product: CASRRDRGATNEKLFF.

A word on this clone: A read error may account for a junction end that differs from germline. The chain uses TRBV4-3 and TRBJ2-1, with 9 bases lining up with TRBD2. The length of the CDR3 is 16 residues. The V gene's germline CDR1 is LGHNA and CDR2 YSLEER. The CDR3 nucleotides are TGCACCAGCAGCCAAGATCTGCGGGGGGGATACAATGAGCAGTTCTTC. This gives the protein CTSSQDLRGGYNEQFF.

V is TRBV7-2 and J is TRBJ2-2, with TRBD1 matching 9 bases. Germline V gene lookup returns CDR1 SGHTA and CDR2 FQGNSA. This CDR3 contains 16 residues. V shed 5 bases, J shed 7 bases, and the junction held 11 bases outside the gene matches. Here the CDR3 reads CASSPHGQGKGGELFF. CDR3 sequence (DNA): TGTGCCAGCAGCCCCCATGGACAGGGGAAGGGCGGGGAGCTGTTTTTT.

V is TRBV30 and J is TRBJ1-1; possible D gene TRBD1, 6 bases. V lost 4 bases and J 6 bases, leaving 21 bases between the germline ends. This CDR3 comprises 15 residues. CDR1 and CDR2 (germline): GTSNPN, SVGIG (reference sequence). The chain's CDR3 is CAWIPPGGRVAEAFF. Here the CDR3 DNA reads TGTGCCTGGATCCCACCGGGGGGGCGTGTGGCTGAAGCTTTCTTT. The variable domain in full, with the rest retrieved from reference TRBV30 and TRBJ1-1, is SQTIHQWPATLVQPVGSPLSLECTVEGTSNPNLYWYRQAAGRGLQLLFYSVGIGQISSEVPQNLSASRPQDRQFILSSKKLLLSDSGFYLCAWIPPGGRVAEAFFGQGTRLTVV.

CDR3 DNA sequence: TGTGCCATCAGGACGGCGGGGTTGTTCACTGAAGCTTTCTTT. Residues: CAIRTAGLFTEAFF. The rearrangement uses TRBV10-3 and TRBJ1-1; D call uncertain. The CDR3 is 14 residues long. Trimming removed 6 bases at V and 4 bases at J, with 15 bases between. Germline CDR1 ENHRY, CDR2 SYGVKD.

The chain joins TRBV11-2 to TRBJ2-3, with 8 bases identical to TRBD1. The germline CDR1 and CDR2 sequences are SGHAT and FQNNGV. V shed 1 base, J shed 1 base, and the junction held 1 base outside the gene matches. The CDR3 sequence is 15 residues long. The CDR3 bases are TGTGCCAGCAGCTTAGTGACAGGGGGCACAGATACGCAGTATTTT. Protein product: CASSLVTGGTDTQYF.

The CDR3 is CASSKVNSYSNYGYTF. The CDR3 DNA is TGTGCCAGCAGCAAAGTAAACAGCTATTCTAACTATGGCTACACCTTC. The chain couples TRBV21-1 to TRBJ1-2; TRBD1, the table's D call, was not compared with the DNA. TRBV21-1 represents a pseudogene. CDR3 length equals 16 residues.